The 30 T cell receptor beta chains in this list originate from one sample, sequenced in a study of T cell repertoires in cytomegalovirus infection. MiXCR, applied by TCRdb to the reads, yields one record per CDR3 protein. Counted here are 800,000 to 950,000 distinct CDR3 sequences, 32% occurring once; the ten biggest clones make up about an eighth. Their specific antigens are unknown. The sample consisted of cultured CD8+ T cells from PBMCs, taken from culture after CMV antigen stimulation. The receptors come from a human donor in good health (CMV status not recorded). Some clones in this sample may be carry-over from other donors' samples.

This sequence joins TRBV24-1 and TRBJ2-1, with a weak D call TRBD1 (5 bases). Trimming removed 6 bases at V and 0 bases at J, with 11 bases between. Looked up from germline, CDR1 is KGHDR and CDR2 is SFDVKD. This CDR3 region has 15 residues. CDR3 nucleotide sequence: TGTGCCACCAGTTACCAGGGTGGCTCCTACAATGAGCAGTTCTTC. As protein: CATSYQGGSYNEQFF.

This clonotype was counted between two and nine times. The gene calls are TRBV12-3 or TRBV12-4 and TRBJ2-1, with D perhaps TRBD1 (5 bases). V was cut by 5 bases and J by 7 bases, with 12 bases left in between. The CDR3 runs 13 residues. This CDR3 is CASSGAKRNEQFF. CDR3 nucleotides: TGTGCCAGCAGTGGGGCAAAGCGAAATGAGCAGTTCTTC.

This clonotype was detected a few times. This sequence joins TRBV12-3 or TRBV12-4 and TRBJ1-1; no reliable D call. V was pared by 1 base and J by 0 bases, with 9 bases between. This CDR3 region has 15 residues. As DNA, the CDR3 is TGTGCCAGCAGTTTAGGCGACGGCATGAACACTGAAGCTTTCTTT. It yields the protein CASSLGDGMNTEAFF.

The rearrangement uses TRBV5-1 and TRBJ1-2; the match to TRBD1 covers 10 bases. The length of the CDR3 is 17 residues. J gave up 4 bases and V 2 bases, and 11 bases lay outside the gene matches. Germline CDR1 SGHRS, CDR2 YFSETQ. The CDR3 is CASSLELRTGGTYGYTF. CDR3 coding DNA: TGCGCCAGCAGCTTAGAACTCAGGACAGGGGGTACCTATGGCTACACCTTC.

This chain uses TRBV7-6 with TRBJ1-1, with D possibly being TRBD1 (5 bases). There are 16 residues in the CDR3. Germline V gene data show CDR1 as SGHVS and CDR2 as FNYEAQ. V was cut by 3 bases and J by 3 bases, with 17 bases left in between. CDR3 bases: TGTGCCAGCAGCTTGTCTCCAGACGGAGGGGACACTGAAGCTTTCTTT. It encodes CASSLSPDGGDTEAFF. Looking up the rest from reference TRBV7-6 and TRBJ1-1 gives the full variable domain: GAGVSQSPRYKVTKRGQDVALRCDPISGHVSLYWYRQALGQGPEFLTYFNYEAQQDKSGLPNDRFSAERPEGSISTLTIQRTEQRDSAMYRCASSLSPDGGDTEAFFGQGTRLTVV.

This clonotype was recorded a few times. The chain is built from TRBV10-3 and TRBJ2-6; 7 bases fit TRBD1. This CDR3 is 17 amino acids long. Germline CDR1 and CDR2: ENHRY and SYGVKD. V lost 5 bases and J lost 0; bases outside the gene matches: 7. CDR3 nucleotide sequence: TGTGCCATCAGTAACCGGGACAGAAGCTCTGGGGCCAACGTCCTGACTTTC. Translated, it gives CAISNRDRSSGANVLTF.

This clonotype was counted at least ten times. The chain couples TRBV7-8 to TRBJ2-2; 12 bases are shared with TRBD1. With V trimmed by 4 bases and J by 5 bases, 8 bases remained unmatched. Germline V gene data show CDR1 as SGHVS and CDR2 as FQNEAQ. The CDR3 sequence is 17 residues long. The CDR3 protein is CASSWGGQGASTGELFF. In DNA, the CDR3 is TGTGCCAGCAGCTGGGGGGGACAGGGGGCTTCAACCGGGGAGCTGTTTTTT.

Here the CDR3 reads CASKDSYTEAFF. CDR3 nucleotide sequence: TGTGCTAGTAAGGACAGTTACACTGAAGCTTTCTTT. V and J are TRBV12-5 and TRBJ1-1, with D possibly matching TRBD1 (6 bases). CDR3 length: 12 residues. Trimming removed 8 bases from V and 3 bases from J, with 10 bases in between. Germline V gene sequence: CDR1 LGHNT, CDR2 FRNRAP. Full variable domain (rest looked up from reference TRBV12-5 and TRBJ1-1): DARVTQTPRHKVTEMGQEVTMRCQPILGHNTVFWYRQTMMQGLELLAYFRNRAPLDDSGMPKDRFSAEMPDATLATLKIQPSEPRDSAVYFCASKDSYTEAFFGQGTRLTVV.

The CDR3 sequence is CASRGRRGDGYTF. Written as DNA, the CDR3 is TGTGCCAGCCGCGGCAGGCGAGGAGATGGCTACACCTTC. V and J are TRBV9 and TRBJ1-2; D is unclear. Germline assignment: CDR1 SGDLS and CDR2 YYNGEE. This CDR3 is 13 amino acids long. Trimming cost V 7 bases and J 6 bases, with 16 bases left between them.

The chain has TRBV5-6 and TRBJ2-1, with D maybe TRBD1 (6 bases). V was trimmed by 3 bases and J by 0 bases, leaving 10 bases between them. Germline loops: CDR1 SGHDT, CDR2 YYEEEE. CDR3 length: 15 residues. CDR3 protein: CASSSQGHSYNEQFF. DNA of the CDR3: TGTGCCAGCAGCTCCCAGGGGCACTCCTACAATGAGCAGTTCTTC.

As to this clonotype: At one boundary the junction diverges from the germline segment, which might be a read error. The gene calls are TRBV12-3 or TRBV12-4 and TRBJ1-2, with D possibly being TRBD1 (5 bases). The length of the CDR3 is 17 residues. This chain's CDR3 is CASSPLMEGPSNYDYTF. As DNA, the CDR3 is TGTGCCAGCAGTCCCCTGATGGAGGGGCCTTCTAACTATGACTACACCTTC.

The V gene is TRBV10-3, the J gene TRBJ1-4; D is perhaps TRBD1 (5 bases). The germline gives CDR1 ENHRY, CDR2 SYGVKD. The CDR3 sequence is 12 residues long. V was trimmed by 8 bases and J by 4 bases, leaving 8 bases between them. The chain's CDR3 is CAILGDNEKLFF. CDR3 nucleotides: TGTGCCATCTTGGGGGATAATGAAAAACTGTTTTTT.

About this clonotype itself: This may be a read error, as it is one base from a much larger clone. The V and J genes are TRBV6-2 or TRBV6-3 and TRBJ2-2, with D uncertain. The germline gives CDR1 MNHEY, CDR2 SVGEGT. This CDR3 has 17 residues. Trimming removed 4 bases at V and 4 bases at J, with 19 bases between. As DNA, the CDR3 is TGTGCCAGCAGTTCGTCCCTCCGTCACCGGAGCACCGGGGAGCTGTTTTTT. Residues: CASSSSLRHRSTGELFF.

The sample holds a few counts of this clonotype. V and J are TRBV20-1 and TRBJ2-4; D call uncertain. This CDR3 region has 14 residues. The V gene's germline CDR1 is DFQATT and CDR2 SNEGSKA (reference sequence). V was shortened by 0 bases and J by 0 bases, with 6 bases between the two germline ends. The CDR3 is CSARETLAKNIQYF. CDR3 bases: TGCAGTGCTAGAGAGACGTTAGCCAAAAACATTCAGTACTTC.

There are a few counts of this clonotype. This chain joins TRBV29-1 and TRBJ1-2; a weak D match, TRBD1 (5 bases). Germline CDR1 SQVTM, CDR2 ANQGSEA. CDR3 length: 12 amino acids. Trimming removed 3 bases at V and 8 bases at J, with 13 bases between. CDR3 amino acids: CSVEPQGDGYTF. The CDR3 DNA reads as TGCAGCGTTGAGCCGCAGGGTGACGGCTACACCTTC.

The chain employs TRBV12-3 or TRBV12-4 and TRBJ2-7; TRBD2 might be the D (5 bases). CDR3 length equals 13 residues. Trimming took 8 bases from V and 3 from J, leaving 14 bases between them. The CDR3: CASGPGLNYEQYV. The CDR3 DNA sequence: TGTGCCAGCGGCCCAGGACTGAACTACGAGCAGTACGTC.

This chain joins TRBV4-3 and TRBJ1-1; 7 nucleotides align to TRBD1. The CDR3 runs 17 residues. Germline V gives CDR1 LGHNA, CDR2 YSLEER. After removal of 6 bases from V and 1 base from J, the junction contained 14 bases not matched to a gene. The DNA of the CDR3 is TGCGCCAGCAGTCTTACCCACAGGGGAACGGAGAACACTGAAGCTTTCTTT. Protein sequence: CASSLTHRGTENTEAFF.

The chain combines TRBV6-5 with TRBJ2-6, with no clear D. Deletions cut 2 bases from V and 0 bases from J, with 11 bases between. The CDR3 spans 17 residues. Germline CDR1 and CDR2: MNHEY and SVGAGI. CDR3 bases: TGTGCCAGCAGTTACAGGGCCGGCATCTCTGGGGCCAACGTCCTGACTTTC. Translating gives CASSYRAGISGANVLTF.

V is TRBV6-1 and J is TRBJ2-7; TRBD1 matches at 8 bases. Germline V lookup: CDR1 MNHNS, CDR2 SASEGT. This CDR3 has 14 residues. V was clipped by 5 bases and J by 3 bases; unmatched bases: 6. The CDR3 DNA sequence: TGTGCCAGCAGTCGCGACAGGGGTTACTACGAGCAGTACGTC. Amino acid sequence: CASSRDRGYYEQYV.

CDR3 nucleotides: TGTGCCAGCGGAGCCGGGACAGGAAACACCGGGGAGCTGTTTTTT. Protein: CASGAGTGNTGELFF. The chain is built from TRBV27 and TRBJ2-2; TRBD1 agrees at 8 bases. The CDR3 contains 15 residues. Germline values: CDR1 MNHEY, CDR2 SMNVEV (reference sequence). Trimming removed 8 bases from V and 2 bases from J; junction bases left unmatched: 7.

This clonotype was observed a handful of times. The chain uses TRBV2 and TRBJ1-5; TRBD1 matches at 10 bases. Germline-derived CDR1 and CDR2 are SNHLY and FYNNEI. The CDR3 extends over 14 amino acids. V was clipped by 10 bases and J by 5 bases; unmatched bases: 8. The CDR3 sequence: CAIRDRGRDQPQHF. The DNA of the CDR3 is TGTGCCATTCGGGACAGGGGTAGGGATCAGCCCCAGCATTTT.

This clonotype has only a few counts. The CDR3 nucleotides are TGCGCCAGCAGCCCCGAAATTCCCGGGGTCCATGGCTACACCTTC. Amino acids: CASSPEIPGVHGYTF. The chain employs TRBV4-3 and TRBJ1-2; D is unclear. Deletions cut 4 bases from V and 6 bases from J, with 18 bases between. CDR1 is LGHNA and CDR2 is YSLEER in the germline V gene. The CDR3 is 15 amino acids.

V gene TRBV6-5 combines with J gene TRBJ2-3, with TRBD2 matching over 13 bases. The germline V gene has CDR1 MNHEY and CDR2 SVGAGI. The CDR3 has 16 amino acids. Trimming cost V 2 bases and J 6 bases; bases outside gene matches: 5. CDR3 protein: CASSYTGTSGVDTQYF. The CDR3 DNA reads TGTGCCAGCAGTTACACCGGGACTAGCGGGGTGGATACGCAGTATTTT.

Details on this clonotype: This may be a read error: a much more frequent sequence differs by one nucleotide. The CDR3 sequence: CASSLVRANTEVFF. In DNA form, the CDR3 reads TGTGCCAGCAGTTTAGTCAGGGCAAACACTGAAGTTTTCTTT. The J gene is TRBJ1-1, the V gene TRBV12-3 or TRBV12-4; D is possibly TRBD1 (5 bases). The CDR3 has 14 residues.

This clonotype was detected ten times or more. The chain combines TRBV7-6 with TRBJ1-2; D might be TRBD1 (5 bases). Germline V gene lookup returns CDR1 SGHVS and CDR2 FNYEAQ. The CDR3 extends over 18 amino acids. The ends were cut back, 0 bases at V and 4 bases at J, with 21 bases in the middle. CDR3 sequence: CASSLANTDDSDFYGYTF. The CDR3 nucleotides read TGTGCCAGCAGCTTAGCGAATACCGATGACAGTGACTTCTATGGCTACACCTTC.

This clonotype came up a few times. The chain employs TRBV27 and TRBJ2-3; D uncertain. Looked up from germline, CDR1 is MNHEY and CDR2 is SMNVEV (reference sequence). The V and J ends lost 3 bases and 2 bases respectively, with 12 bases between them. This CDR3 region has 15 residues. The CDR3 bases are TGTGCCAGCAGTTTCGGTTCTGGTAACACAGATACGCAGTATTTT. It encodes CASSFGSGNTDTQYF.

This clonotype was seen more than once but under ten times. The chain uses TRBV7-2 and TRBJ1-6, with D possibly TRBD1 on 5 matching bases. The CDR3 runs to 15 residues. CDR1 is SGHTA and CDR2 is FQGNSA in the germline V gene. Trimming removed 7 bases at V and 5 bases at J, with 15 bases between. The DNA for the CDR3 is TGTGCCAGCACCCCTCAGGGAGGGAATAATTCACCCCTCCACTTT. This encodes CASTPQGGNNSPLHF.

The chain couples TRBV6-2 or TRBV6-3 to TRBJ2-7, with D possibly matching TRBD2 (6 bases). This CDR3 contains 15 residues. Germline values: CDR1 MNHEY, CDR2 SVGEGT. V lost 7 bases to trimming and J lost 3 bases, with 19 bases between them. The CDR3: CASTRGVGGNYEQYV. CDR3 in DNA: TGTGCCAGCACCCGAGGGGTGGGAGGTAACTACGAGCAGTACGTC.

The CDR3 region is CSARDLGSYEQYV. Written as DNA, the CDR3 is TGCAGTGCTAGAGATTTGGGGTCCTACGAGCAGTACGTC. The V and J genes are TRBV20-1 and TRBJ2-7; no clear D. The CDR3 loop spans 13 amino acids. Germline CDR1 and CDR2: DFQATT and SNEGSKA (reference sequence). V lost 0 bases to trimming and J lost 1 base, with 7 bases between them.

Many counts were recorded for this clonotype. DNA of the CDR3: TGTGCCAGCAGCTTAGAGAGACAGGGCGATGAGCAGTTCTTC. Translating gives CASSLERQGDEQFF. The V call is TRBV7-9, the J call TRBJ2-1, with TRBD1 matching 7 bases. The CDR3 is made up of 14 amino acids. Germline-derived CDR1 and CDR2 are SEHNR and FQNEAQ (reference sequence). Germline trimming cut 1 base from V and 8 bases from J; bases unmatched to any gene: 5.